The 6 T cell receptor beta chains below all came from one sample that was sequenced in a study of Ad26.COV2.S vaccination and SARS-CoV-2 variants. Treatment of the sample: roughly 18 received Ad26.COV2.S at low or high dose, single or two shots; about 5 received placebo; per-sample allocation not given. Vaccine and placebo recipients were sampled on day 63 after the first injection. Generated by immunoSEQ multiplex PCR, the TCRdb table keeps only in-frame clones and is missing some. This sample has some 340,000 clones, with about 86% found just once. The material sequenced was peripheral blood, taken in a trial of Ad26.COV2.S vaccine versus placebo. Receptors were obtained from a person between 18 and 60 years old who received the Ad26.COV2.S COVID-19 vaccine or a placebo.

The CDR3 DNA is TGTGCCAGCAGCTCCACTATGGGAGGGGGCACTGAAGCTTTCTTT. Protein: CASSSTMGGGTEAFF. The genes are TRBV6-5 and TRBJ1-1; maybe TRBD1 (6 bases). The length of the CDR3 is 15 residues. The germline V gene has CDR1 MNHEY and CDR2 SVGAGI. V gave up 6 bases and J gave up 4 bases, with 18 bases separating them.

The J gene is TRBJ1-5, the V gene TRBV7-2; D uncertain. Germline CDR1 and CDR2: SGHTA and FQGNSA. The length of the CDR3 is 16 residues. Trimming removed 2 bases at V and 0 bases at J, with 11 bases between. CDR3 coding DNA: TGTGCCAGCAGCTTAAGCACGACTTATAGCAATCAGCCCCAGCATTTT. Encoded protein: CASSLSTTYSNQPQHF. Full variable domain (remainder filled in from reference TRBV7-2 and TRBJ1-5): GAGVSQSPSNKVTEKGKDVELRCDPISGHTALYWYRQSLGQGLEFLIYFQGNSAPDKSGLPSDRFSAERTGGSVSTLTIQRTQQEDSAVYLCASSLSTTYSNQPQHFGDGTRLSIL.

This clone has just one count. For the CDR3, the DNA is TGTGCCAGCAGCTTGGGGTCCCCCTTCAAGAACCCGAGGACTGAAGCTTTCTTT. Encoded protein: CASSLGSPFKNPRTEAFF. V is TRBV7-2 and J is TRBJ1-1; no reliable D call. Germline CDR1 reads SGHTA; CDR2 reads FQGNSA. The CDR3 spans 18 residues. The germline V and J ends were trimmed by 3 bases and 5 bases, with 25 bases remaining between them.

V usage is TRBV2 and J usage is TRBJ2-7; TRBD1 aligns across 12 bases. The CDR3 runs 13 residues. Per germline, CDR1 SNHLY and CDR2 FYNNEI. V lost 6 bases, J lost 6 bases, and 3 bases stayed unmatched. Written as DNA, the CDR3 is TGTGCCAGCAGAGGGACAGGGGGCGGCGAGCAGTACTTC. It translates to CASRGTGGGEQYF.

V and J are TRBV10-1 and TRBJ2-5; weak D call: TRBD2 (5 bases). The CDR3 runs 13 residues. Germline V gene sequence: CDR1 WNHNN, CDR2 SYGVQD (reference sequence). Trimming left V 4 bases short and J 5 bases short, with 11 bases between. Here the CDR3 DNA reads TGCGCCAGCAGTGTCGGGGTCGATGAGACCCAGTACTTC. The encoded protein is CASSVGVDETQYF.

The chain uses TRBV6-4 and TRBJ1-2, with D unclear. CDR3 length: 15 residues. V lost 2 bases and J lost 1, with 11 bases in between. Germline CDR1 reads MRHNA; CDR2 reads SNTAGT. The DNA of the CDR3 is TGTGCCAGCAGTGACAGGGCCTCGGTTAACTATGGCTACACCTTC. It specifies CASSDRASVNYGYTF.